The 6 T cell receptor beta chains reported below all come from one sample, sequenced in a study of Graves' ophthalmopathy and Graves' hyperthyroidism. Amplified TCR beta CDR3 regions were obtained using RNA transcripts as template. Scientists carried out first-round RT-PCR using HTBI primers and then a second-round multiplex PCR. TCRdb fed the multiplex PCR reads into MiXCR, producing one record per CDR3 protein. The table includes about 700,000 distinct CDR3 sequences, approximately 40% detected once. The sample comprised peripheral blood. These receptors came from an adult man with Graves' ophthalmopathy.

This clonotype occurred a few times. This sequence joins TRBV2 and TRBJ2-7; D is possibly TRBD1 (6 bases). The CDR3 runs to 15 residues. Trimming took 7 bases from V and 0 from J, leaving 16 bases between them. CDR1 and CDR2 (germline): SNHLY, FYNNEI. This CDR3 reads CASISPGQSSYEQYF. The CDR3 bases are TGTGCCAGCATATCCCCCGGACAGAGCTCCTACGAGCAGTACTTC.

This clonotype rates as hyperexpanded (1% or more). This chain connects TRBV25-1 to TRBJ2-2; the D is unclear. CDR3 size: 12 residues. The germline V gene encodes CDR1 MGHDK and CDR2 SYGVNS. V dropped 3 bases and J dropped 6 bases, with 5 bases sitting between them. The CDR3 here is CASSDSAGELFF. The CDR3 bases are TGTGCCAGCAGTGATAGTGCCGGGGAGCTGTTTTTT.

On this clonotype itself: At one of its ends the junction is not consistent with the germline gene, which may arise from a read error. The CDR3 region is CASSYPDRYGKRNQPQHF. Written as DNA, the CDR3 is TGTGCCAGCAGTTACCCGGACAGGTATGGAAAGCGCAATCAGCCCCAGCATTTT. The gene calls are TRBV10-2 and TRBJ1-5; 7 bases map to TRBD1. Germline V CDR1 and CDR2: WSHSY, SAAADI. The CDR3 runs 18 residues.

Ten or more counts support this clonotype. Without the conserved terminal phenylalanine or tryptophan, this CDR3 likely stems from a read error. Because the CDR3's place on the DNA is in doubt, the DNA is left out and the CDR3 is given as listed by TCRdb. The chain carries TRBV15 and TRBJ1-4; the table's D call, TRBD1, was not checked against the DNA. The germline V gene has CDR1 LNHNV and CDR2 YYDKDF (reference sequence). The CDR3 comprises 9 residues, both ends counted. The CDR3 is CATSRGTAY.

Ten or more counts support this clonotype. The chain combines TRBV12-3 or TRBV12-4 with TRBJ1-2; 8 nucleotides agree with TRBD1. Trimming at V came to 7 bases and at J to 0 bases, leaving 4 bases not matched to a gene. The CDR3 covers 14 residues. The CDR3 DNA follows: TGTGCCAGCACCATGGGACAGGCTAACTATGGCTACACCTTC. Its translation: CASTMGQANYGYTF.

The genes are TRBV7-2 and TRBJ2-7; TRBD2 might be the D (6 bases). This CDR3 has 13 amino acids. V lost 11 bases and J lost 6, with 20 bases in between. The germline gives CDR1 SGHTA, CDR2 FQGNSA. The CDR3 spells CAWSLLGGSEQYF. CDR3 sequence (DNA): TGTGCCTGGAGTCTCTTGGGGGGTAGCGAGCAGTACTTC. Full variable domain (missing parts from reference TRBV7-2 and TRBJ2-7): GAGVSQSPSNKVTEKGKDVELRCDPISGHTALYWYRQSLGQGLEFLIYFQGNSAPDKSGLPSDRFSAERTGGSVSTLTIQRTQQEDSAVYLCAWSLLGGSEQYFGPGTRLTVT.